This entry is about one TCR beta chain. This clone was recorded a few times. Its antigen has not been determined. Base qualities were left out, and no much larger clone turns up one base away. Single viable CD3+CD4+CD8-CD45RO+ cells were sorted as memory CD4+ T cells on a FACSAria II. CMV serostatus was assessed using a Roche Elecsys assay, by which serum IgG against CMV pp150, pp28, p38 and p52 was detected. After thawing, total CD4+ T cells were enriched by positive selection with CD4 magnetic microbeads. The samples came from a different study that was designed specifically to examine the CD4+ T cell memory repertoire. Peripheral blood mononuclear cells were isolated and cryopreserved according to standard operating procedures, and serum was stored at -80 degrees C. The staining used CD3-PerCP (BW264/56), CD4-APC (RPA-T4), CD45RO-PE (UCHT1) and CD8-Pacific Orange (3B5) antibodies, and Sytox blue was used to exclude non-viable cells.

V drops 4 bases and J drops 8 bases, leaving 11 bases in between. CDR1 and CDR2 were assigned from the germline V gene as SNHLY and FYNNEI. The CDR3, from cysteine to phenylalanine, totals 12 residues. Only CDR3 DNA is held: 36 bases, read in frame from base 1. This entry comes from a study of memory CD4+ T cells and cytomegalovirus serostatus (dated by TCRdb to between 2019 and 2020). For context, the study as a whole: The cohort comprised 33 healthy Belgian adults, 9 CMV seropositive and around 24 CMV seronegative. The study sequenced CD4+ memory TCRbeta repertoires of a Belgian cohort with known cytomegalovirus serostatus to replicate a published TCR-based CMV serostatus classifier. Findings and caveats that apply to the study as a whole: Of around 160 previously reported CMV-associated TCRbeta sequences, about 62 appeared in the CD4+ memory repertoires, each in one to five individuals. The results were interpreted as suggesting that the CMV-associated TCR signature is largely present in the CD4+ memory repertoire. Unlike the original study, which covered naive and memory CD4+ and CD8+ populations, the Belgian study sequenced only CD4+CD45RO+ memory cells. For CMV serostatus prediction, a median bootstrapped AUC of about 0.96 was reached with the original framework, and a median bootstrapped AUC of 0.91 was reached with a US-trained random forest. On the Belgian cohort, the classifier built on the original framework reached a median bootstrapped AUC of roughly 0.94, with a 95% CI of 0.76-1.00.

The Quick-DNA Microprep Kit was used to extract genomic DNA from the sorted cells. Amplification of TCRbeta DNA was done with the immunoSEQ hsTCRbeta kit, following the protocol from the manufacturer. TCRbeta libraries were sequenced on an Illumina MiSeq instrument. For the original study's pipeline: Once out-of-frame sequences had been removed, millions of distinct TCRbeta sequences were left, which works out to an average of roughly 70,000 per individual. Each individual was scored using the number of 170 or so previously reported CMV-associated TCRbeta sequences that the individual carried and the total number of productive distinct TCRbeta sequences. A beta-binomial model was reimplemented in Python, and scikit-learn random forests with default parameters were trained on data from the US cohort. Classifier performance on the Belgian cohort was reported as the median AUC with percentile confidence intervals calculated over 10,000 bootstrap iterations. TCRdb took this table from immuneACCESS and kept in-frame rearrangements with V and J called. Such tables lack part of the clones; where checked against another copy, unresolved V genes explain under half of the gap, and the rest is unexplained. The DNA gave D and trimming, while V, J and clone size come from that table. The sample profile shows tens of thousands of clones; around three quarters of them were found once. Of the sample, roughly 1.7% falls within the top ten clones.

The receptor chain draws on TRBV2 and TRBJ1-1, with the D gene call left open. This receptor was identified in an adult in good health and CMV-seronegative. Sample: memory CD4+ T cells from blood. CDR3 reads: CASSVHPREAFF. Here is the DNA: TGTGCCAGCAGTGTGCATCCCAGGGAAGCTTTCTTT.